Only a few counts were recorded for the clone carrying this T cell receptor (beta chain). RNA transcripts provided the source from which TCR beta CDR3 regions were amplified. The study used the HTBI primer set for a first-round RT-PCR of the TCR CDR3. Each CDR3 protein is one row after TCRdb ran MiXCR on the multiplex PCR reads. In the table there are 700,000 to 950,000 distinct CDR3 sequences, 35% of which are singletons. The source of the sample is a study of T cells in Graves' hyperthyroidism and ophthalmopathy. Study-wide context: Prior to any treatment, at the point of initial diagnosis, peripheral blood was collected.

The J segment lost 0 bases and the V segment lost 4 bases, leaving 14 bases of the junction unmatched. The CDR3 consists of 20 residues. CDR1 and CDR2 from the germline V gene are LNHDA and SQIVND (reference sequence). Graves' hyperthyroidism showing no ophthalmopathy progression within 18 months was considered stable. Orbital computed tomography and thyroid ultrasound, together with serum TRAb and thyroxine and clinical symptoms, were used for diagnoses. The TCR sequence derives from a woman aged 35 to 49 with Graves' hyperthyroidism. Material for sequencing was blood. V is TRBV19 and J is TRBJ2-6; 8 bases are shared with TRBD1. CDR3 in DNA: TGTGCCAGTAGTAATCTTCTTCGGGGACAGGTCCTCTCTGGGGCCAACGTCCTGACTTTC. Amino acid sequence: CASSNLLRGQVLSGANVLTF. Drawing the rest from reference TRBV19 and TRBJ2-6, the complete variable domain is DGGITQSPKYLFRKEGQNVTLSCEQNLNHDAMYWYRQDPGQGLRLIYYSQIVNDFQKGDIAEGYSVSREKKESFPLTVTSAQKNPTAFYLCASSNLLRGQVLSGANVLTFGAGSRLTVL.